This T cell receptor (beta chain) was sequenced in a study of blood T cell repertoires in COVID-19. At the level of the study: COVID-19 samples from acute and convalescent phases originated in the United States, Italy and Spain. Nucleic acid was either cDNA or gDNA, and it came from T cells, B-cell-depleted T cells, or PBMCs.

In the study's own analysis: The assay estimated nucleated cells by amplifying reference gene primers. The protocol was immunoSEQ multiplex PCR, while the TCRdb copy is restricted to in-frame clones and leaves out a portion. That table gives V, J and clone size, and the DNA gave D and trimming. Counted here are roughly 150,000 clones, about 87% occurring once; the ten biggest clones make up roughly 28%. The CDR3 covers 14 residues. The J segment lost 8 bases and the V segment lost 9 bases, leaving 8 bases of the junction unmatched. The germline V gene has CDR1 LNHDA and CDR2 SQIVND (reference sequence).

What was sequenced was peripheral blood. The chain links TRBV19 to TRBJ2-1, with 12 positions matching TRBD2. This TCR derives from a human donor in a cohort sampled during active COVID-19. The CDR3 loop reads CASSGLAGFDEQFF. CDR3 nucleotide sequence: TGTGCCAGCAGCGGACTAGCGGGGTTCGATGAGCAGTTCTTC.